Below, one T cell receptor beta chain is given with its context. This specimen belongs to a study of blood T cell repertoires in COVID-19. Looking at the study overall: Nucleic acid was either cDNA or gDNA, and it came from T cells, B-cell-depleted T cells, or PBMCs.

As handled by the study authors: By means of reference gene primer amplification, nucleated cell counts were estimated. Some clones are missing from TCRdb's copy, which holds only in-frame ones; the method was immunoSEQ multiplex PCR. D and trimming were read from the DNA, whereas the V and J calls and clone size are those reported in that table. The data show 150,000 to 200,000 clones, roughly 91% seen once. Per germline, CDR1 LNHNV and CDR2 YYDKDF (reference sequence). The CDR3 contains 13 residues. V shed 6 bases, J shed 6 bases, and the junction held 6 bases outside the gene matches. This clonotype was obtained from a human donor in a cohort sampled during active COVID-19. This rearrangement joins TRBV15 to TRBJ1-2; 8 bases line up with TRBD1. Sequencing input: peripheral blood. CDR3 sequence (DNA): TGTGCCACCAGACCTACAGGGGGGAATGGCTACACCTTC. Residues: CATRPTGGNGYTF.